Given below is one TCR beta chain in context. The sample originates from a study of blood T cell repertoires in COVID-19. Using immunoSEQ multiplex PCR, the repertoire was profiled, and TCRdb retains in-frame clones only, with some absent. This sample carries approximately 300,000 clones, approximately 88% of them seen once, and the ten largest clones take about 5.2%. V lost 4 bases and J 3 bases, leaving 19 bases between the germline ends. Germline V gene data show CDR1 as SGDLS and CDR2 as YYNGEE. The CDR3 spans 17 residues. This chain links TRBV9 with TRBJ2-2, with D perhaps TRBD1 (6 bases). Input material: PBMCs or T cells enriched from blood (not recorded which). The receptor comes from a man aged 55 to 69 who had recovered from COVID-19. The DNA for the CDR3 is TGTGCCAGCAGCAACCCGAGAACAGGGCCGCACACCGGGGAGCTGTTTTTT. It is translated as CASSNPRTGPHTGELFF.